The 15 T cell receptor beta chains below come from one sample, sequenced in a study of blood T cell repertoires in COVID-19. Clones were read by immunoSEQ multiplex PCR, and TCRdb kept only the in-frame ones, dropping some. The table has a few hundred thousand clones, 70% to 90% seen once. The material sequenced was PBMCs or T cells enriched from blood (not recorded which). The source is a woman aged 45-59 years who had recovered from COVID-19.

This clone was seen more than once but under ten times. The rearrangement uses TRBV28 and TRBJ1-3, with D possibly TRBD1 on 6 matching bases. The CDR3 length is 13 residues. V lost 3 bases and J 8 bases, leaving 11 bases between the germline ends. Germline V gene data show CDR1 as MDHEN and CDR2 as SYDVKM. CDR3 protein: CASSLKQGYTIYF. DNA of the CDR3: TGTGCCAGCAGTTTGAAACAGGGCTACACCATATATTTT.

The CDR3 DNA sequence: TGTGCCAGCAGTTCGTTGAGGGAGCGGAACTACAATGAGCAGTTCTTC. This translates into CASSSLRERNYNEQFF. V and J are TRBV28 and TRBJ2-1; tentative D call: TRBD2 (5 bases). Germline CDR1 and CDR2: MDHEN and SYDVKM. V gave up 4 bases and J gave up 3 bases, with 16 bases separating them. This CDR3 is 16 amino acids long.

This clone was recorded once. This chain joins TRBV28 and TRBJ2-7; TRBD1 matches 7 bases. The length of the CDR3 is 15 residues. Germline V gene data show CDR1 as MDHEN and CDR2 as SYDVKM. J was trimmed by 3 bases and V by 5 bases; bases with no gene match: 10. The CDR3 nucleotides read TGTGCCAGCAGTACCCCGGGACAGTTACGCTACGAGCAGTACTTC. It codes for CASSTPGQLRYEQYF.

The chain recombines TRBV27 with TRBJ1-1; 9 positions agree with TRBD1. V was clipped by 5 bases and J by 5 bases; unmatched bases: 18. CDR3 size: 18 residues. Germline V gene lookup returns CDR1 MNHEY and CDR2 SMNVEV (reference sequence). The CDR3 DNA sequence: TGTGCCAGCAGTCTTCTCCGAGGACAGGGGAGTCCGAGGACTGAAGCTTTCTTT. This sequence encodes CASSLLRGQGSPRTEAFF.

The sample holds one count of this clone. The chain combines TRBV7-9 with TRBJ1-2, with D tentatively TRBD1 (5 bases). The CDR3 has 14 residues. The V gene's germline CDR1 is SEHNR and CDR2 FQNEAQ (reference sequence). Trimming removed 5 bases at V and 5 bases at J, with 15 bases between. The CDR3 nucleotides read TGTGCCAGCAGCCTTTCTGGGGCAGGATATGGCTACACCTTC. The encoded protein is CASSLSGAGYGYTF.

The CDR3 bases are TGTGCCAGCGATGAGGGTGAAAAACTGTTTTTT. Its protein is CASDEGEKLFF. This chain links TRBV28 with TRBJ1-4; D is unresolved. The germline V gene has CDR1 MDHEN and CDR2 SYDVKM. V gave up 8 bases and J gave up 7 bases, with 8 bases separating them. This CDR3 region has 11 residues.

The rearrangement uses TRBV13 and TRBJ2-1, with TRBD2 identical over 8 bases. Trimming took 3 bases from V and 6 from J; bases not matched to a gene: 4. Per germline, CDR1 PRHDT and CDR2 FYEKMQ (reference sequence). The CDR3 is 14 residues long. This chain's CDR3 is CASSLGTSSNEQFF. The CDR3 DNA is TGTGCCAGCAGCTTGGGGACTAGTTCCAATGAGCAGTTCTTC.

V and J are TRBV28 and TRBJ2-5, with D maybe TRBD2 (6 bases). Germline V lookup: CDR1 MDHEN, CDR2 SYDVKM. V was pared by 5 bases and J by 3 bases, with 19 bases between. This CDR3 spans 16 amino acids. The CDR3 DNA sequence: TGTGCCAGCAGTCCCCCTACGGGGAGGTTCGAAGAGACCCAGTACTTC. It yields the protein CASSPPTGRFEETQYF.

The table lists this clone with a count of one. The gene calls are TRBV4-1 and TRBJ2-1; 8 positions agree with TRBD1. V lost 3 bases to trimming and J lost 5 bases; unmatched junction nucleotides: 12. The CDR3 spans 17 residues. Germline lookup yields CDR1 MGHRA and CDR2 YSYEKL. The CDR3 protein is CASSQAYPGQGDNEQFF. CDR3 nucleotides: TGCGCCAGCAGCCAGGCCTACCCCGGACAGGGCGACAATGAGCAGTTCTTC.

The chain couples TRBV12-3 or TRBV12-4 to TRBJ2-2; D ambiguous. Trimming stripped 0 bases from V and 9 bases from J, with 8 bases between. The CDR3 consists of 13 residues. The CDR3 DNA sequence: TGTGCCAGCAGTTTAGCCCGGAGCAGGGAGCTGTTTTTT. It encodes CASSLARSRELFF.

J is TRBJ2-1 and V is TRBV29-1; 7 nucleotides line up with TRBD1. Germline trimming cut 1 base from V and 7 bases from J; bases unmatched to any gene: 19. Per the germline V gene, CDR1 is SQVTM and CDR2 is ANQGSEA. The CDR3 is made up of 18 amino acids. CDR3 region: CSVEGQLSRGPFLNEQFF. The CDR3 DNA is TGCAGCGTTGAAGGTCAACTCTCGAGGGGGCCATTTTTAAATGAGCAGTTCTTC.

The J gene is TRBJ2-2, the V gene TRBV5-1; tentatively, D is TRBD1 (5 bases). The CDR3 is 15 amino acids. The germline V and J ends were trimmed by 0 bases and 5 bases, with 11 bases remaining between them. Germline lookup yields CDR1 SGHRS and CDR2 YFSETQ. CDR3 amino acids: CASSLETVRTGELFF. For the CDR3, the DNA is TGCGCCAGCAGCTTGGAGACAGTCAGGACCGGGGAGCTGTTTTTT. The whole variable domain, remainder taken from reference TRBV5-1 and TRBJ2-2, is KAGVTQTPRYLIKTRGQQVTLSCSPISGHRSVSWYQQTPGQGLQFLFEYFSETQRNKGNFPGRFSGRQFSNSRSEMNVSTLELGDSALYLCASSLETVRTGELFFGEGSRLTVL.

The gene calls are TRBV3-1 (or the pseudogene TRBV3-2) and TRBJ1-4, with D perhaps matching TRBD1 (6 bases). The CDR3 has 13 residues. The germline CDR1 and CDR2 sequences are LGHDT and YNNKEL (reference sequence). V lost 3 bases, J lost 7 bases, and 9 bases lay in between. The CDR3 reads CASSQGASEKLFF. In DNA, the CDR3 is TGTGCCAGCAGCCAGGGGGCAAGTGAAAAACTGTTTTTT.

The V and J genes are TRBV4-1 and TRBJ1-1; D may be TRBD1 (5 bases). V was shortened by 0 bases and J by 10 bases, with 12 bases between the two germline ends. CDR1 MGHRA and CDR2 YSYEKL come from the germline V gene. The CDR3 runs to 13 residues. CDR3: CASSQDPPGRAFF. As DNA, the CDR3 is TGCGCCAGCAGCCAAGATCCCCCAGGGCGAGCTTTCTTT.

The chain employs TRBV9 and TRBJ1-2; D possibly corresponds to TRBD1 (5 bases). The CDR3 runs to 14 residues. Per the germline V gene, CDR1 is SGDLS and CDR2 is YYNGEE. The V end was cut by 3 bases, the J end by 5 bases, with 14 bases between. The CDR3 sequence is CASSARGIGYGYTF. CDR3 sequence (DNA): TGTGCCAGCAGCGCCCGGGGGATAGGGTATGGCTACACCTTC.